The 16 T cell receptor beta chains reported below all come from one sample, sequenced in a study of identical twins. TCRdb ran MiXCR on the 5' RACE reads and lists one entry per CDR3 protein. Of approximately 670,000 distinct CDR3 sequences listed, around 5.7% were seen once; the top ten hold 1.5% to 2%. Sequencing was performed on naive T cells sorted from blood. These receptors came from a man aged 18 to 29 in good health.

This chain connects TRBV12-3 or TRBV12-4 to TRBJ2-1; D is perhaps TRBD2 (5 bases). Trimming pared 3 bases from V and 4 bases from J, leaving 13 bases between. The CDR3 extends over 15 amino acids. DNA for the CDR3: TGTGCCAGCAGTTTGGTCTTTGGGGAGTACAATGAGCAGTTCTTC. It translates to CASSLVFGEYNEQFF.

A note on this clonotype: A clone one base away is much larger, so this may be a read error. This chain connects TRBV5-1 to TRBJ2-3, with D perhaps TRBD2 (6 bases). CDR3 length: 15 residues. CDR1 is SGHRS, CDR2 YFSETQ, per germline. CDR3 sequence (DNA): TGCGCCAGCGGAGGGGAATTAGACGGCACAGATACGCTGTATTTT. Its protein is CASGGELDGTDTLYF.

There are many counts of this clonotype. The chain uses TRBV3-1 and TRBJ2-5, with D possibly matching TRBD2 (5 bases). The CDR3 extends over 15 amino acids. Trimming removed 5 bases at V and 3 bases at J, with 16 bases between. CDR1 and CDR2 from the germline V gene are LGHDT and YNNKEL (reference sequence). In DNA, the CDR3 is TGTGCCAGCAGCATTAGCGCCCTCGAGGAAGAGACCCAGTACTTC. The encoded protein is CASSISALEEETQYF.

The sample holds many counts of this clonotype. V usage is TRBV5-1 and J usage is TRBJ2-1; TRBD2 matches 9 bases. The CDR3 length is 16 residues. J gave up 1 base and V 3 bases, and 5 bases lay outside the gene matches. CDR1 and CDR2 from the germline V gene are SGHRS and YFSETQ. The CDR3 loop reads CASSSRLAASYNEQFF. The CDR3 DNA is TGCGCCAGCAGCTCCCGACTAGCGGCATCCTACAATGAGCAGTTCTTC.

This clonotype came up many times. The rearrangement joins TRBV20-1 to TRBJ2-7; possible D gene TRBD1, 5 bases. With 4 bases removed from V and 2 bases from J, the gap between germline ends came to 18 bases. The CDR3 is 15 residues long. CDR1 and CDR2 (germline): DFQATT, SNEGSKA (reference sequence). This chain's CDR3 is CSAIEASRGPYEQYF. The CDR3 DNA reads TGCAGTGCTATCGAGGCCAGTAGGGGCCCCTACGAGCAGTACTTC.

This clonotype was seen at least ten times. The chain combines TRBV5-1 with TRBJ1-2; D is ambiguous. The germline gives CDR1 SGHRS, CDR2 YFSETQ. Trimming took 0 bases from V and 1 from J, leaving 4 bases between them. CDR3 length: 13 residues. The CDR3 spells CASSLDINYGYTF. In DNA, the CDR3 is TGCGCCAGCAGCTTGGACATTAACTATGGCTACACCTTC.

The chain couples TRBV12-3 or TRBV12-4 to TRBJ2-1; possibly TRBD1 or TRBD2 for D (5 bases each). The CDR3 loop spans 18 amino acids. Deletions cut 2 bases from V and 4 bases from J, with 21 bases between. The CDR3 DNA is TGTGCCAGCAGTTTAAGGGACGTATGGCTGGAAGAATACAATGAGCAGTTCTTC. Translation gives CASSLRDVWLEEYNEQFF.

The chain links TRBV7-8 to TRBJ2-7; 7 nucleotides agree with TRBD2. CDR3 length: 14 amino acids. The trim removed 1 base at V and 3 bases at J, leaving 3 bases unmatched. Germline V gene lookup returns CDR1 SGHVS and CDR2 FQNEAQ. The CDR3 sequence is CASSLVGGGYEQYF. In nucleotides, the CDR3 is TGTGCCAGCAGCTTAGTGGGGGGGGGCTACGAGCAGTACTTC.

As DNA, the CDR3 is TGTGCCAGCAGCCCAAGAGGGAGACTTCTCACAGATACGCAGTATTTT. As protein: CASSPRGRLLTDTQYF. J is TRBJ2-3 and V is TRBV7-2; D possibly corresponds to TRBD2 (5 bases). This CDR3 contains 16 residues. V lost 5 bases and J lost 2, with 17 bases in between. Germline loops: CDR1 SGHTA, CDR2 FQGNSA.

This clonotype was recorded at least ten times. This chain links TRBV7-2 with TRBJ1-1; possible D gene TRBD1, 5 bases. The CDR3 is 14 amino acids. V gave up 5 bases and J gave up 11 bases, with 21 bases separating them. Germline CDR1 SGHTA, CDR2 FQGNSA. The CDR3 bases are TGTGCCAGCAGCCCTGGGCGGGGGTCTCGGTCGGCTTTCTTT. It translates to CASSPGRGSRSAFF.

At least ten counts were recorded for this clonotype. V and J are TRBV6-6 and TRBJ2-7, with 11 positions matching TRBD2. The germline V gene has CDR1 MNHNY and CDR2 SVGAGI (reference sequence). CDR3 length equals 13 residues. Unmatched junction bases numbered 3, after V lost 5 bases and J lost 6 bases. This CDR3 reads CASSTTSGSEQYF. The CDR3 nucleotides read TGTGCCAGCAGTACCACTAGCGGGAGCGAGCAGTACTTC.

Comments on this clonotype: A read error may explain this, as a much larger clone is one base away. CDR3 residues: CASSPFGCSYNEQFF. The CDR3 DNA is TGTGCCAGCAGCCCTTTCGGGTGCTCCTACAATGAGCAGTTCTTC. V is TRBV7-2 and J is TRBJ2-1; D uncertain. The germline V gene has CDR1 SGHTA and CDR2 FQGNSA. The V end lost 5 bases, the J end lost 0 bases, and 11 bases lay between the germline ends. The CDR3 is 15 residues long.

This clonotype was detected once. J is TRBJ2-1 and V is TRBV7-2; TRBD2 aligns across 9 bases. The J segment lost 3 bases and the V segment lost 8 bases, leaving 8 bases of the junction unmatched. The CDR3 extends over 15 amino acids. Germline CDR1 is SGHTA and CDR2 is FQGNSA. The DNA of the CDR3 is TGTGCCAGCGTGTCAGGTAGCGGGGGCTACAATGAGCAGTTCTTC. This translates into CASVSGSGGYNEQFF.

The CDR3 DNA reads TGTGCCAGCAGTCTCCACAGGACCCAGTACTTC. The encoded protein is CASSLHRTQYF. V gene TRBV6-6 combines with J gene TRBJ2-5; the D is unclear. This CDR3 spans 11 amino acids. The V gene's germline CDR1 is MNHNY and CDR2 SVGAGI (reference sequence). V gave up 5 bases and J gave up 7 bases, with 8 bases separating them.

The sample holds many counts of this clonotype. The chain recombines TRBV20-1 with TRBJ2-1, with D tentatively TRBD1 (5 bases). V was shortened by 2 bases and J by 7 bases, with 9 bases between the two germline ends. Germline values: CDR1 DFQATT, CDR2 SNEGSKA (reference sequence). CDR3 size: 12 residues. The CDR3 sequence is CSARRGGNEQFF. CDR3 nucleotides: TGCAGTGCTAGAAGGGGTGGAAATGAGCAGTTCTTC.

V and J are TRBV30 and TRBJ2-2; 11 positions match TRBD2. The CDR3 totals 13 residues. CDR1 GTSNPN and CDR2 SVGIG come from the germline V gene (reference sequence). With 4 bases clipped from V and 9 bases from J, the junction kept 4 bases outside the gene matches. The CDR3 reads CAWMLAGGRELFF. In nucleotides, the CDR3 is TGTGCCTGGATGCTAGCGGGAGGCCGGGAGCTGTTTTTT.